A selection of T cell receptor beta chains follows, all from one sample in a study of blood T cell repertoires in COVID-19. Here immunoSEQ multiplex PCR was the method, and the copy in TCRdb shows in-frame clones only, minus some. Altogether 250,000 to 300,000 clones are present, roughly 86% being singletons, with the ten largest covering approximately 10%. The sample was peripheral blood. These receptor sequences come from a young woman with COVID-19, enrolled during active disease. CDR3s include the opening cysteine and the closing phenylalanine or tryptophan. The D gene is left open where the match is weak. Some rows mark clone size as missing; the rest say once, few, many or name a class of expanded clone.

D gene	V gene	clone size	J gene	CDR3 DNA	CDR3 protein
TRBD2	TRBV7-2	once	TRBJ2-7	TGTGCCAGCAGCTTAGGGAGCGGGAGGAGCGAGCAGTACTTC	CASSLGSGRSEQYF
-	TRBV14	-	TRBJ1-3	TGTGCCAGCAGCCCTTCTGGAAACACCATATATTTT	CASSPSGNTIYF
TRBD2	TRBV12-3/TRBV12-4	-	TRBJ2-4	TGTGCCAGCAGTTCCGGGACTAGACAGTACTTC	CASSSGTRQYF
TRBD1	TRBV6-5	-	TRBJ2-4	TGTGCCAGCAGCCGATTCCAGGGGGCGGGAAACATTCAGTACTTC	CASSRFQGAGNIQYF
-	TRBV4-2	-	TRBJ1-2	TGTGCCAGCAGTCCCCGGGAGGGGAGCTATGGCTACACCTTC	CASSPREGSYGYTF
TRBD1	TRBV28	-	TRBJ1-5	TGTGCCAGCAGTTTCGGACAGGGACGGATGGCCCAGCATTTT	CASSFGQGRMAQHF
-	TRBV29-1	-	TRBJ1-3	TGCAGCTCTGACAGGCTCTCTGGAAACACCATATATTTT	CSSDRLSGNTIYF
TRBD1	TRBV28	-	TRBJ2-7	TGTGCCAGTCGGACAGGACAACCCGAGCAGTACTTC	CASRTGQPEQYF
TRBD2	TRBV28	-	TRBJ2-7	TGTGCCAGCAGTGCGGGACTAGCGGAGTACGAGCAGTACTTC	CASSAGLAEYEQYF
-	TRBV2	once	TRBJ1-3	TGTGCCAGCAGTTTCTCTGAGTTTCTCTCTGGAAACACCATATATTTT	CASSFSEFLSGNTIYF
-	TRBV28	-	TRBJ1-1	TGTGCCTCCTTGGGCGGGGCCCTTCGGAACACTGAAGCTTTCTTT	CASLGGALRNTEAFF
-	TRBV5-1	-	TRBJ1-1	TGCGCCAGCAGCTCCCCCGACCCAGGCGTGAACACTGAAGCTTTCTTT	CASSSPDPGVNTEAFF
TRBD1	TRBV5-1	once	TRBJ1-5	TGCGCCAGCAGCCGGACAGGGGAACTGGGGCAGCCCCAGCATTTT	CASSRTGELGQPQHF
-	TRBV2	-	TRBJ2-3	TGTGCCAGCAGTGATACTTATACGCAGTATTTT	CASSDTYTQYF
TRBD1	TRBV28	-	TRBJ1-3	TGTGCCAGCAGTTTTTTGGGACAGGAGCGGAAATACTCTGGAAACACCATATATTTT	CASSFLGQERKYSGNTIYF
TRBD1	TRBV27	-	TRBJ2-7	TGTGCCAGCAGTTCACCCGGACAGGGACGGCAGTACTTC	CASSSPGQGRQYF
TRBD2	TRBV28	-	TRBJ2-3	TGTGCCAGCACCCGGACTAGCTCCGCAGATACGCAGTATTTT	CASTRTSSADTQYF
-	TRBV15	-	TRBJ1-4	TGTGCCACCAGCAGAGATTCGGGAAATGAAAAACTGTTTTTT	CATSRDSGNEKLFF
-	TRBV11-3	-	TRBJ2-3	TGTGCCAGCAGCTTAGGCGGGGCGCCCTCCGCTACAGATACGCAGTATTTT	CASSLGGAPSATDTQYF
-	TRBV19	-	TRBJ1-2	TGTGCCAGTAGTAGGGCACCGTCGGGCTACACCTTC	CASSRAPSGYTF
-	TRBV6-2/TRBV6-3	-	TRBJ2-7	TGTGCCAGCAGTCCCCTCGACAGAGGACATCAGGGATACGAGCAGTACTTC	CASSPLDRGHQGYEQYF
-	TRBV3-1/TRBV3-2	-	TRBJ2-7	TGTGCCAGCAGCCAAGATTCTGGGACGGGAGCCTACGAGCAGTACTTC	CASSQDSGTGAYEQYF
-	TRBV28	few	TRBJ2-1	TGTGCCAGCAGTTTACTTCAGGGCGAGAATGAGCAGTTCTTC	CASSLLQGENEQFF
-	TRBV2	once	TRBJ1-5	TGTGCCAGCAGATGGGACACCCCAGGGGCCCAGCATTTT	CASRWDTPGAQHF
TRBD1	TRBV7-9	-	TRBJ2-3	TGTGCCAGCAGCCGAGGGACAGGGAAGATGGGAGATACGCAGTATTTT	CASSRGTGKMGDTQYF
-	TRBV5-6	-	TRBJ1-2	TGTGCCAGCAGCTTGGACGGGATTCGGCGTCCTTGGGGCTACACCTTC	CASSLDGIRRPWGYTF
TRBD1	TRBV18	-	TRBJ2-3	TGTGCCAGCTCAGAGGGACAGACGAGCACAGATACGCAGTATTTT	CASSEGQTSTDTQYF
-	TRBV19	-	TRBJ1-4	TGTGCCACATCTCCCAGACAAACAACTAATGAAAAACTGTTTTTT	CATSPRQTTNEKLFF
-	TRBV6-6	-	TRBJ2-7	TGTGCCAGCAGCATATCGGGATACGAGCAGTACTTC	CASSISGYEQYF
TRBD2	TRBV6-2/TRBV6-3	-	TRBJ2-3	TGTGCCAGCAGTTACGGGACTAGCGGGAGCACAGATACGCAGTATTTT	CASSYGTSGSTDTQYF
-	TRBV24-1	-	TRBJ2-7	TGTGCCACCAGTGCTGACAACTACGAGCAGTACTTC	CATSADNYEQYF
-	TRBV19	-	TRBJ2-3	TGTGCCAGTAGTATAGATGGCAACACAGATACGCAGTATTTT	CASSIDGNTDTQYF
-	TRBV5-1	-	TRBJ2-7	TGCGCCAGCAGCTTGCGGCCCCCGGGGGAGCAGTACTTC	CASSLRPPGEQYF
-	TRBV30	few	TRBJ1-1	TGTGCCTGGGCATCAGGGGAAATGGGAGACACTGAAGCTTTCTTT	CAWASGEMGDTEAFF
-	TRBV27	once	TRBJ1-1	TGTGCCAGCAGTTTATACGACAGAAACACTGAAGCTTTCTTT	CASSLYDRNTEAFF
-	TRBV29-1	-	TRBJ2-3	TGCAGCGTTGAATGGGAGGTGGGTTATACGCAGTATTTT	CSVEWEVGYTQYF
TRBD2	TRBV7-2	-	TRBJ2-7	TGTGCCAGCAGCTTAGGGACTAGCGGGCGATCCTACGAGCAGTACTTC	CASSLGTSGRSYEQYF
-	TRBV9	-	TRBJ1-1	TGTGCCAGCAGTGCTCGGGGGTACACTGAAGCTTTCTTT	CASSARGYTEAFF
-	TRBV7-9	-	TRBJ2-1	TGTGCCTCCGCCAGGGTCGAGCAGTTCTTC	CASARVEQFF
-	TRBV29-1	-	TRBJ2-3	TGCAGCGCTACGGGACACTTCACAGATACGCAGTATTTT	CSATGHFTDTQYF
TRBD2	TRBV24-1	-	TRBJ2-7	TGTGCCACCAGTGGCAAGGGTAGCGGGCACTCCTACGAGCAGTACTTC	CATSGKGSGHSYEQYF
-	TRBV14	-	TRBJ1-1	TGTGCCAGCAGCCATATTGAGGGCACTGAAGCTTTCTTT	CASSHIEGTEAFF
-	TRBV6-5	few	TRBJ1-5	TGTGCCAGCAGTAACGACAGTTCCCTGAAGCAGCCCCAGCATTTT	CASSNDSSLKQPQHF
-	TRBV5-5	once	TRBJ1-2	TGTGCCAGCAGCCAAGACTGGTTGATGGACTATGGCTACACCTTC	CASSQDWLMDYGYTF
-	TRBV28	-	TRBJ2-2	TGTGCCAGCAGTTTGGGCAGGAACACCGGGGAGCTGTTTTTT	CASSLGRNTGELFF
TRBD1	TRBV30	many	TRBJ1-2	TGTGCCTGGAGTGTGCCCGCCAGGGGGTTTGGCTACACCTTC	CAWSVPARGFGYTF
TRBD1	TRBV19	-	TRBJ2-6	TGTGCCAGTAGTCCAGGGACAGGGATCGGGGCCAACGTCCTGACTTTC	CASSPGTGIGANVLTF
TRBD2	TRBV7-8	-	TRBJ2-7	TGTGCCAGCAGCTTAGAGAGCGGGAGTACGTACGAGCAGTACTTC	CASSLESGSTYEQYF
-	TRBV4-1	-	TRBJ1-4	TGCGCCAGCAGCCAAGATTTCAGGGTAGGCGAAAAACTGTTTTTT	CASSQDFRVGEKLFF
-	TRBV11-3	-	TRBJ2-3	TGTGCCAGCAGCCCGGGGTTGGGGAGCACAGATACGCAGTATTTT	CASSPGLGSTDTQYF
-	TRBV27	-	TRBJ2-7	TGTGCCAGCTGGGGTCGAGGACTCTACGAGCAGTACTTC	CASWGRGLYEQYF
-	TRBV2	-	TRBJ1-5	TGTGCCAGCAGTGAAGATGAGGGAGACAATCAGCCCCAGCATTTT	CASSEDEGDNQPQHF
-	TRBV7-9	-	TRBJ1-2	TGTGCCAGCAGCTTATCGGGGGGTTATGGCTACACCTTC	CASSLSGGYGYTF
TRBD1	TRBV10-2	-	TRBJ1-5	TGCGCCAGCAGCCTGGACAGGGGGAATCAGCCCCAGCATTTT	CASSLDRGNQPQHF
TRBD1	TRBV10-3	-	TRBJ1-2	TGTGCCATCAGTGAGTCCCGGGACAGGCGCCACTATGGCTACACCTTC	CAISESRDRRHYGYTF